This T cell receptor (beta chain) was recorded in a study of low-dose radiotherapy and immunotherapy resistance in tumors. Study as a whole: Patients were treated with intravenous nivolumab at 240 mg every two weeks and were also dosed with ipilimumab at 1 mg/kg every six weeks.

The CDR3 consists of 13 residues. Germline values: CDR1 SGHRS, CDR2 YFSETQ. V shed 4 bases and J shed 7 bases, with 15 bases lying between them. Both TCRalpha and TCRbeta chains were reverse transcribed with V-gene-specific primers. TCRs were put through around 20 PCR cycles of amplification with Phusion. A constant-region primer and the V-primer adapter served as the primer pair. TCRdb reanalysed the reads using MiXCR and keeps one entry per CDR3 protein. The sample records around 17,000 distinct CDR3 sequences, about two thirds being singletons. The donors' regimen was nivolumab, ipilimumab, aspirin, low-dose cyclophosphamide and low-dose radiotherapy.

The chain joins TRBV5-1 to TRBJ2-7; tentative D call: TRBD1 (5 bases). This receptor was obtained from a human donor with advanced metastatic prostate, ovarian, gallbladder or colorectal cancer (not recorded which). This table probably holds off-target reads from a library built for another chain. This CDR3 is CASSGAAGGEQYF. CDR3 nucleotides: TGCGCCAGCAGCGGGGCAGCCGGCGGAGAGCAGTACTTC.